This T cell receptor beta chain stems from a study of CD8 T cells in ankylosing spondylitis. The study's findings and limits: Clones linked to disease were reported to show significant enrichment in matched ankylosing spondylitis synovial fluid. Ankylosing spondylitis blood appeared to be characterized by a TCR beta motif of about 8 highly homologous variants. Certain motif variants had earlier appeared in reactive arthritis synovial fluid and blood.

Generation of TCR beta libraries employed quantitative 5'-RACE incorporating molecular barcodes. Each CDR3 protein is one row after TCRdb ran MiXCR on the 5' RACE reads. The profile covers 210,000 or so distinct CDR3 sequences, with roughly 25% appearing a single time and about 6.9% taken by the ten largest. As for this clonotype: As yet, its antigen is unknown.

This CDR3 has 17 amino acids. The V end lost 2 bases, the J end lost 1 base, and 14 bases lay between the germline ends. Germline V gene sequence: CDR1 LGHNA, CDR2 YSLEER. The chain combines TRBV4-3 with TRBJ2-2, with TRBD2 as a possible D gene (6 bases). This receptor was taken from a male donor with ankylosing spondylitis or in good health (not recorded which). The sample was blood, either unsorted or a sorted T cell fraction (not recorded which). This chain's CDR3 is CASSQWKGSGNTGELFF. The CDR3 region has the DNA TGCGCCAGCAGCCAATGGAAGGGTAGCGGGAACACCGGGGAGCTGTTTTTT.